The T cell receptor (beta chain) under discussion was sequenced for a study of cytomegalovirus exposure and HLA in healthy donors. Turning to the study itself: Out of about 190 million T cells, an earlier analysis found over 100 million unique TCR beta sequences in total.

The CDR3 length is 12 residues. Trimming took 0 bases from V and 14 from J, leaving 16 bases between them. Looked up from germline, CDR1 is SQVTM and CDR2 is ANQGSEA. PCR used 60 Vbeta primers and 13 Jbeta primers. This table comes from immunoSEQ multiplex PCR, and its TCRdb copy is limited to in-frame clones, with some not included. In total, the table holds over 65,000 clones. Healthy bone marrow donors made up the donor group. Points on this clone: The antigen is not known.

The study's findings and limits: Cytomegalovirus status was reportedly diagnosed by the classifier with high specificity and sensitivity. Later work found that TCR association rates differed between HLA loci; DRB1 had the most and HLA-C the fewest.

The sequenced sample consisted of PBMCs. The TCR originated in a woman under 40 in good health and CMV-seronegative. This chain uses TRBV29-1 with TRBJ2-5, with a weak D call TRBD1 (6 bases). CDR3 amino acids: CSVEDRDRKIYF. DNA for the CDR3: TGCAGCGTTGAAGATCGTGACAGGAAAATATACTTC.